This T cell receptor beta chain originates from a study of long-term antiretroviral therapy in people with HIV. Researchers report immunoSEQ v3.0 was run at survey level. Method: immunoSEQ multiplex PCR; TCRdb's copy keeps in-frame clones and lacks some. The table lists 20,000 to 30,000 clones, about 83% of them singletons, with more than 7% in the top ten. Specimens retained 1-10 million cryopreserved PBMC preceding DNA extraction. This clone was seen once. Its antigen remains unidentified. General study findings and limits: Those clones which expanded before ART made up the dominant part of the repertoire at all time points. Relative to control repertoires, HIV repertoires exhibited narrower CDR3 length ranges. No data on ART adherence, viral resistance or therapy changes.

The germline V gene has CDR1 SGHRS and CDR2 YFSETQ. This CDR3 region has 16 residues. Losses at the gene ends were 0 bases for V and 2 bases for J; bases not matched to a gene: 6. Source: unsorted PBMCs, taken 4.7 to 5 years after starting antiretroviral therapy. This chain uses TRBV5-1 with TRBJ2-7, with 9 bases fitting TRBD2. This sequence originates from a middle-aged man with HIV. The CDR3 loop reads CASSLGASGGTYEQYF. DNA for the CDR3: TGCGCCAGCAGCTTGGGTGCGAGCGGGGGGACCTACGAGCAGTACTTC.